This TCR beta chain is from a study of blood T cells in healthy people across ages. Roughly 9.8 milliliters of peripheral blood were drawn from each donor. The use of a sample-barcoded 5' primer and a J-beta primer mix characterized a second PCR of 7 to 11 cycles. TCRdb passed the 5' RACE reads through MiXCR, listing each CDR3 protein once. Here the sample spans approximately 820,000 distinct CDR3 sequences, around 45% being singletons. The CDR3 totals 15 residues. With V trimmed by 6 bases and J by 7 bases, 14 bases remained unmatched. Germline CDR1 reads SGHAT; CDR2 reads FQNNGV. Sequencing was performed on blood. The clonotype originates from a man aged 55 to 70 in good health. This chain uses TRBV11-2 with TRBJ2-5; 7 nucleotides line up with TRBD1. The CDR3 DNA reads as TGTGCCAGCAGGCATATCAGGGGGAAAGGAGGGACCCAGTACTTC. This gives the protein CASRHIRGKGGTQYF.